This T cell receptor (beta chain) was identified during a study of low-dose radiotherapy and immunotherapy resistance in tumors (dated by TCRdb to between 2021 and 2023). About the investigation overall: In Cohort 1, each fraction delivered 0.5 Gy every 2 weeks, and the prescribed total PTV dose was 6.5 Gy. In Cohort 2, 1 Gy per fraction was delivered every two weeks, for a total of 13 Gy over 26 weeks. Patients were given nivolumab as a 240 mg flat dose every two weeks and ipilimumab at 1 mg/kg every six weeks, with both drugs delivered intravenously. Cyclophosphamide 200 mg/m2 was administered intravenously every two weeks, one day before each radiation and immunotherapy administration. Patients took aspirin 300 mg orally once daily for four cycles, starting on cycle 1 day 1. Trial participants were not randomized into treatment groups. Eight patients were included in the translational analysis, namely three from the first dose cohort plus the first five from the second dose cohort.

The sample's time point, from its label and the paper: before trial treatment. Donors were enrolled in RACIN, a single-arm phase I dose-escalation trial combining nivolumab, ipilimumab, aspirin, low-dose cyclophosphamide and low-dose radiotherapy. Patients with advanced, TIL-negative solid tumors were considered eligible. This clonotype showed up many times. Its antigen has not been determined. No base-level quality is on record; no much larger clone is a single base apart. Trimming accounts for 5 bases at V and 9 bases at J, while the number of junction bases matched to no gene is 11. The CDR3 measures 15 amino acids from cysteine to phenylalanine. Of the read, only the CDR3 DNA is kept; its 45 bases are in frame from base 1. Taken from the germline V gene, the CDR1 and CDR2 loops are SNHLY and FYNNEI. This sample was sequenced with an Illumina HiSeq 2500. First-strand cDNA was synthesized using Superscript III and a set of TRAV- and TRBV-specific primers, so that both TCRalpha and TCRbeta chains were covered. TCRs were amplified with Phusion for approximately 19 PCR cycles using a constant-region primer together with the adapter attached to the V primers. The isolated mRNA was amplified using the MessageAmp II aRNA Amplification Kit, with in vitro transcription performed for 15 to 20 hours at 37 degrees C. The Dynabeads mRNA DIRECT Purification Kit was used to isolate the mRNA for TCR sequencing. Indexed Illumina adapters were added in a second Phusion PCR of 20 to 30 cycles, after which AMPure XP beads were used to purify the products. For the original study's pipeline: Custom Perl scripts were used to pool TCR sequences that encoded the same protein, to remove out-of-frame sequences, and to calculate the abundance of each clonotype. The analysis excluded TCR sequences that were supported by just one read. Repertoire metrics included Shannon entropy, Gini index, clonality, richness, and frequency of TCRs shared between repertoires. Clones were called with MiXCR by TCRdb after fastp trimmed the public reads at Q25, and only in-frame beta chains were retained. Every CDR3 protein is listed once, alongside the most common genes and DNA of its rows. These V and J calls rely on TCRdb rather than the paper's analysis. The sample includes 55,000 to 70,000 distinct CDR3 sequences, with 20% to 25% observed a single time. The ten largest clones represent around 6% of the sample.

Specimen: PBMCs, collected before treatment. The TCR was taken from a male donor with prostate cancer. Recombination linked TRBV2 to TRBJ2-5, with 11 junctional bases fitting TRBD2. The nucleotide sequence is TGTGCCAGCAGTCCGGGACTAGCGGCGCGTCTGGCCCAGTACTTC. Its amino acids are CASSPGLAARLAQYF.